Listed here is a single T cell receptor (beta chain). The antigen is undetermined. Profiled with immunoSEQ multiplex PCR; TCRdb holds only in-frame clones, not every one. The sample has some 52,000 clones; under 95% are singletons. The sample belongs to a study of OX40 agonist ivuxolimab in advanced cancers. Overall study findings and caveats: Still undetermined is the antigen specificity of the expanded peripheral T cells. Clonal expansion in partial responders at 0.1-3.0 mg/kg ranked among the lowest.

The sample here was CD4+ or CD8+ T cells sorted from blood, taken in a trial of the OX40 agonist ivuxolimab. The sequence derives from an adult with an advanced solid tumor such as melanoma, head and neck, liver or kidney cancer.

The CDR3 is CASGIALYEQYF. For the CDR3, the DNA is TGTGCCAGCGGAATAGCGCTCTACGAGCAGTACTTC. This sequence joins TRBV28 and TRBJ2-7; TRBD2 is a possible D gene (5 bases). The germline V gene has CDR1 MDHEN and CDR2 SYDVKM. The CDR3 has 12 residues. V was trimmed by 8 bases and J by 3 bases, leaving 11 bases between them.